This is a list of T cell receptor beta chains from one sample in a study of T cell responses to AZD1222 COVID-19 vaccine. TCRdb's table, derived via immunoSEQ multiplex PCR, lists solely in-frame clones and lacks some. The top ten clones hold about 1.5% of a sample with roughly 140,000 clones, roughly nine tenths of them seen once. The sequencing here drew on peripheral blood, taken on day 0 of AZD1222 vaccination. Receptors originate from an adult in good health. Each CDR3 is given with its conserved first and last residue. D genes are given only for firm matches. The listing skips clone size in some rows; elsewhere it reads once, few, many or a size class.

TRBJ2-2 | . | . | TRBV13 | CASSLTVGEWVGELFF | TGTGCCAGCAGCTTAACGGTTGGGGAGTGGGTCGGGGAGCTGTTTTTT
TRBJ1-2 | . | . | TRBV30 | CAWSVGVTNYGYTF | TGTGCCTGGAGTGTGGGAGTAACTAACTATGGCTACACCTTC
TRBJ2-5 | . | . | TRBV7-2 | CASSPGQTQYF | TGTGCCAGCAGCCCCGGACAGACCCAGTACTTC
TRBJ1-5 | . | . | TRBV6-5 | CASTMSIGNQPQHF | TGTGCCAGCACTATGTCAATCGGCAATCAGCCCCAGCATTTT
TRBJ2-1 | . | once | TRBV7-9 | CASRPQDNSYNEQFF | TGTGCCAGCAGGCCGCAGGACAACTCCTACAATGAGCAGTTCTTC
TRBJ2-4 | . | . | TRBV27 | CASSFSGRSPKNIQYF | TGTGCCAGCAGTTTTTCAGGGAGGTCTCCCAAAAACATTCAGTACTTC
TRBJ1-4 | . | . | TRBV5-1 | CASSLAGQYEKLFF | TGCGCCAGCAGCTTGGCCGGACAGTATGAAAAACTGTTTTTT
TRBJ1-1 | . | . | TRBV6-6 | CASSYSPLGVNTEAFF | TGTGCCAGCAGTTACTCCCCCTTGGGGGTGAACACTGAAGCTTTCTTT
TRBJ2-7 | . | . | TRBV7-8 | CASSPLDRYYEQYF | TGTGCCAGCAGCCCACTAGACAGATATTACGAGCAGTACTTC
TRBJ2-7 | TRBD2 | . | TRBV27 | CASNPSGRIYEQYF | TGTGCCAGCAACCCTAGCGGGAGAATCTACGAGCAGTACTTC
TRBJ1-1 | . | . | TRBV7-2 | CASSLDGWGEAFF | TGTGCCAGCAGCTTGGACGGGTGGGGTGAAGCTTTCTTT
TRBJ1-6 | . | . | TRBV5-5 | CASSLLGSDNSPLHF | TGTGCCAGCAGCTTGCTAGGGTCAGATAATTCACCCCTCCACTTT
TRBJ1-2 | TRBD1 | . | TRBV7-2 | CASSQKGASDYGYTF | TGTGCCAGCAGCCAAAAGGGGGCATCGGACTATGGCTACACCTTC
TRBJ1-4 | TRBD1 | . | TRBV7-9 | CASSFDRGEKLFF | TGTGCCAGCAGCTTCGACAGGGGTGAAAAACTGTTTTTT